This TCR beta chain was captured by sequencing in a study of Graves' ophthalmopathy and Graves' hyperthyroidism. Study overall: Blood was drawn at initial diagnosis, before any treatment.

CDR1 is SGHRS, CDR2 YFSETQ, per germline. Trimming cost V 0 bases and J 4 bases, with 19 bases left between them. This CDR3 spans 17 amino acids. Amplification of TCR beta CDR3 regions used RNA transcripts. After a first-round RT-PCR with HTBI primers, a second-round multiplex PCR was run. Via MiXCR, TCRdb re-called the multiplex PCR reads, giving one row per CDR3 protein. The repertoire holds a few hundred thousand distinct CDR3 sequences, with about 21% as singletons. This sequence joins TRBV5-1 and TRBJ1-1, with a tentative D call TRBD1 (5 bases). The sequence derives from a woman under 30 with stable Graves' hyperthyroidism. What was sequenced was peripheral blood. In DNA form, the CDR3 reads TGCGCCAGCAGCTTGGGGGGCCTTCCTCGGGGAGGCACTGAAGCTTTCTTT. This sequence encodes CASSLGGLPRGGTEAFF. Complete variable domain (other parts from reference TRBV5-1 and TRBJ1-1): KAGVTQTPRYLIKTRGQQVTLSCSPISGHRSVSWYQQTPGQGLQFLFEYFSETQRNKGNFPGRFSGRQFSNSRSEMNVSTLELGDSALYLCASSLGGLPRGGTEAFFGQGTRLTVV.